A selection of T cell receptor beta chains follows, all from one sample in a study of OX40 agonist ivuxolimab in advanced cancers. Assay used: immunoSEQ multiplex PCR; TCRdb lists only in-frame clones, some missing. The data contain roughly 70,000 clones, roughly 85% of them singletons. The material sequenced was CD4+ or CD8+ T cells sorted from blood, taken in a trial of the OX40 agonist ivuxolimab. These receptor sequences come from an adult with an advanced solid tumor such as melanoma, head and neck, liver or kidney cancer. CDR3s include the opening cysteine and the closing phenylalanine or tryptophan. D genes are given only for firm matches. The listing skips clone size in some rows; elsewhere it reads once, few, many or a size class.

CDR3 length	V gene	D gene	clone size	J gene	CDR3 protein	CDR3 DNA
14	TRBV6-1	-	-	TRBJ2-7	CASKIGQSSYEQYF	TGTGCCAGCAAGATAGGACAGAGCTCCTACGAGCAGTACTTC
16	TRBV10-3	TRBD1	-	TRBJ2-6	CATGTGGFSGANVLTF	TGTGCCACCGGGACAGGGGGTTTCTCTGGGGCCAACGTCCTGACTTTC
14	TRBV21-1	-	-	TRBJ2-3	CASSPRHSTDTQYF	TGTGCCAGCAGCCCGCGCCACAGCACAGATACGCAGTATTTT
15	TRBV11-2	-	-	TRBJ1-5	CASSQGGEGNQPQHF	TGTGCCAGCAGCCAAGGGGGAGAGGGCAATCAGCCCCAGCATTTT
12	TRBV7-9	-	-	TRBJ1-1	CASSLVMAEAFF	TGTGCCAGCAGCTTAGTGATGGCTGAAGCTTTCTTT
15	TRBV18	-	-	TRBJ1-4	CASSRTEATNEKLFF	TGTGCCAGCTCACGGACCGAAGCAACTAATGAAAAACTGTTTTTT
14	TRBV6-5	-	-	TRBJ2-7	CASSPDGSSYEQYF	TGTGCCAGCAGTCCCGACGGAAGCTCCTACGAGCAGTACTTC
15	TRBV9	TRBD2	once	TRBJ2-1	CASSRGLAGGDEQFF	TGTGCCAGCAGCCGCGGACTAGCGGGAGGTGATGAGCAGTTCTTC
13	TRBV5-1	-	-	TRBJ2-7	CASSLDGSINEYF	TGCGCCAGCAGCTTGGACGGGTCCATTAATGAGTACTTC
13	TRBV11-2	-	-	TRBJ1-5	CASSLGGDQPQHF	TGTGCCAGCAGCTTAGGAGGGGATCAGCCCCAGCATTTT